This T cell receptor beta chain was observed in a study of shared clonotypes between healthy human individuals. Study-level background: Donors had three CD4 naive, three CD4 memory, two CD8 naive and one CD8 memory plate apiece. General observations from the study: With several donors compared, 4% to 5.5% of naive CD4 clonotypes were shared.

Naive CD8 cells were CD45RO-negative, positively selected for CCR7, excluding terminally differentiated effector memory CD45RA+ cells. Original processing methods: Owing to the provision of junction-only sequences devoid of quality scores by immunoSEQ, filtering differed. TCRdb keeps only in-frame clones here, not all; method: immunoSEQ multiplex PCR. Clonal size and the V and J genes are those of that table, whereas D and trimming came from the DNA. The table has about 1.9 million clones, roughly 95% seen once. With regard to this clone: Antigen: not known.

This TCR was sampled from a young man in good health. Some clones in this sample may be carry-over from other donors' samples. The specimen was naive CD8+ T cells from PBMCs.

CDR3 in DNA: TGTGCCAGTAGTAGCCAGCGGGAGGGCCTTGAGCAGTTCTTC. It yields the protein CASSSQREGLEQFF. The gene calls are TRBV19 and TRBJ2-1; TRBD2 aligns across 10 bases. Germline V gene sequence: CDR1 LNHDA, CDR2 SQIVND (reference sequence). CDR3 length: 14 residues. After removal of 4 bases from V and 9 bases from J, the junction contained 6 bases not matched to a gene.